This T cell receptor beta chain was profiled in a study of long-term antiretroviral therapy in people with HIV. Overall study: Collection dates of the earliest samples fall about a decade before the 2015 immediate-ART recommendation. Study-wide points: Every time point showed a repertoire led by clones expanded before ART.

No fewer than two post-ART and no fewer than one pre-ART PBMC samples existed for each donor. Going into DNA extraction, samples held roughly 0.95-10 million cryopreserved PBMC. CDR1 is SGHVS, CDR2 FQNEAQ, per germline. V lost 4 bases and J 6 bases, leaving 12 bases between the germline ends. The CDR3 loop spans 14 amino acids. With survey level as its setting, the immunoSEQ assay was v3.0. Produced via immunoSEQ multiplex PCR; TCRdb's table is partial and in-frame only. This sample has 40,000 or so clones, with roughly four fifths found just once. As for this clone: Its specificity is not known.

The TCR sequence derives from a man between 18 and 35 years old with HIV. The specimen comprised unsorted PBMCs, sampled 0.3 years after starting antiretroviral therapy. The chain uses TRBV7-8 and TRBJ2-2; D uncertain. The CDR3 coding sequence is TGTGCCAGCAGCTCCAGTCCTTTCCCCGGGGAGCTGTTTTTT. Residues: CASSSSPFPGELFF.